The 23 T cell receptor beta chains reported below all come from one sample, sequenced in a study of cytomegalovirus exposure and HLA in healthy donors. PCR used 60 Vbeta primers and 13 Jbeta primers. Using immunoSEQ multiplex PCR, the repertoire was profiled, and TCRdb retains in-frame clones only, with some absent. The repertoire holds tens of thousands of clones, 82% seen once, with 3.8% in the top ten. Input material: PBMCs. These receptors all stem from a man over 45 in good health and CMV-seronegative.

The chain is built from TRBV28 and TRBJ2-7, with a weak D call TRBD2 (5 bases). Between the trimmed V and J ends, which lost 6 bases and 6 bases, there was a span of 9 bases. The CDR3 totals 11 residues. Germline values: CDR1 MDHEN, CDR2 SYDVKM. This CDR3 reads CASRGRGEQYF. CDR3 sequence (DNA): TGTGCCAGCAGGGGTCGGGGCGAGCAGTACTTC.

This clone was observed a single time. The chain is built from TRBV25-1 and TRBJ1-2; possible D gene TRBD1, 5 bases. CDR1 is MGHDK, CDR2 SYGVNS, per germline. This CDR3 region has 13 residues. V lost 3 bases and J 7 bases, leaving 12 bases between the germline ends. DNA of the CDR3: TGTGCCAGCAGTGATATTGGGGCGGTTGGCTACACCTTC. Amino acid sequence: CASSDIGAVGYTF.

The CDR3 region is CASRSRGDGYTF. Written as DNA, the CDR3 is TGTGCCAGCAGGTCGCGGGGGGATGGCTACACCTTC. V gene TRBV28 combines with J gene TRBJ1-2; D possibly corresponds to TRBD1 (5 bases). CDR1 and CDR2 (germline): MDHEN, SYDVKM. The CDR3 is 12 residues long. The ends were cut back, 6 bases at V and 6 bases at J, with 11 bases in the middle.

This clone has only a few counts. V usage is TRBV28 and J usage is TRBJ2-1; TRBD2 aligns across 10 bases. With 10 bases clipped from V and 6 bases from J, the junction kept 9 bases outside the gene matches. The length of the CDR3 is 14 residues. From germline, CDR1 is MDHEN and CDR2 SYDVKM. DNA of the CDR3: TGTGCCATCTCAGCGGGAGGGCCTCCCAATGAGCAGTTCTTC. Translated, it gives CAISAGGPPNEQFF.

The chain joins TRBV28 to TRBJ1-2; D perhaps matches TRBD1 (6 bases). Germline loops: CDR1 MDHEN, CDR2 SYDVKM. Deletions cut 1 base from V and 2 bases from J, with 11 bases between. This CDR3 has 15 amino acids. The CDR3, as DNA: TGTGCCAGCAGTTTATCCGCCGGACAGAACTATGGCTACACCTTC. Translation: CASSLSAGQNYGYTF.

The V call is TRBV6-1, the J call TRBJ1-1, with 7 bases identical to TRBD1. CDR1 is MNHNS and CDR2 is SASEGT in the germline V gene. The CDR3 contains 14 residues. Germline trimming cut 3 bases from V and 1 base from J; bases unmatched to any gene: 2. Written as DNA, the CDR3 is TGTGCCAGCAGTGAGCGGACAGGGAACACTGAAGCTTTCTTT. This sequence encodes CASSERTGNTEAFF.

This chain connects TRBV11-2 to TRBJ1-2; TRBD1 agrees at 10 bases. The V gene's germline CDR1 is SGHAT and CDR2 FQNNGV. This CDR3 region has 14 residues. V shed 5 bases and J 6 bases; nucleotides not matched to a gene: 6. This chain's CDR3 is CASSEAGTGDGYTF. CDR3 nucleotide sequence: TGTGCCAGCAGCGAAGCCGGGACAGGGGATGGCTACACCTTC.

This clone has only one observation. The chain joins TRBV28 to TRBJ2-3; 9 bases fit TRBD2. Germline CDR1 MDHEN, CDR2 SYDVKM. The CDR3 spans 15 residues. The J segment lost 7 bases and the V segment lost 3 bases, leaving 8 bases of the junction unmatched. CDR3 coding DNA: TGTGCCAGCAGTTTGATGGCGGGAGGGCCAAATACGCAGTATTTT. Translating it yields CASSLMAGGPNTQYF. The full variable domain, with the rest looked up from reference TRBV28 and TRBJ2-3, is DVKVTQSSRYLVKRTGEKVFLECVQDMDHENMFWYRQDPGLGLRLIYFSYDVKMKEKGDIPEGYSVSREKKERFSLILESASTNQTSMYLCASSLMAGGPNTQYFGPGTRLTVL.

The chain couples TRBV19 to TRBJ1-5, with 12 bases aligning to TRBD1. Per germline, CDR1 LNHDA and CDR2 SQIVND (reference sequence). The CDR3 consists of 16 residues. V lost 9 bases and J lost 6; bases outside the gene matches: 12. The CDR3 loop is CASRRSGQGAIQPQHF. CDR3 DNA: TGTGCCAGCCGCAGGTCGGGACAGGGGGCGATTCAGCCCCAGCATTTT.

The V and J genes are TRBV19 and TRBJ2-7; TRBD2 matches 7 bases. The CDR3 has 13 residues. Unmatched junction bases numbered 8, after V lost 6 bases and J lost 6 bases. The germline CDR1 and CDR2 sequences are LNHDA and SQIVND (reference sequence). DNA for the CDR3: TGTGCCAGTAGCACGACTAGGGAGGGCGAGCAGTACTTC. This gives the protein CASSTTREGEQYF.

In DNA form, the CDR3 reads TGCGCCAGCAGGGGCAGGGGAAGGGACCTAGTCAATGAGCAGTTCTTC. It specifies CASRGRGRDLVNEQFF. The rearrangement links TRBV5-1 to TRBJ2-1, with D perhaps TRBD1 (6 bases). The CDR3 totals 16 residues. Trimming took 5 bases from V and 6 from J, leaving 21 bases between them. Germline values: CDR1 SGHRS, CDR2 YFSETQ.

The rearrangement uses TRBV19 and TRBJ2-7; tentatively, D is TRBD2 (6 bases). Germline-derived CDR1 and CDR2 are LNHDA and SQIVND (reference sequence). This CDR3 has 13 amino acids. Trimming pared 5 bases from V and 7 bases from J, leaving 15 bases between. CDR3: CASSPTPAGEQYF. In DNA form, the CDR3 reads TGTGCCAGTAGTCCTACCCCGGCGGGGGAGCAGTACTTC. Based on the CDR3 plus reference TRBV19 and TRBJ2-7, the full variable domain is DGGITQSPKYLFRKEGQNVTLSCEQNLNHDAMYWYRQDPGQGLRLIYYSQIVNDFQKGDIAEGYSVSREKKESFPLTVTSAQKNPTAFYLCASSPTPAGEQYFGPGTRLTVT.

The chain combines TRBV7-2 with TRBJ1-1, with unresolved D. The germline V gene has CDR1 SGHTA and CDR2 FQGNSA. V dropped 5 bases and J dropped 1 base, with 11 bases sitting between them. The CDR3 loop spans 14 amino acids. The CDR3 DNA reads as TGTGCCAGCAGCCGTTGGGCCTCGAACACTGAAGCTTTCTTT. Amino acids: CASSRWASNTEAFF.

This chain joins TRBV11-3 and TRBJ2-5, with D tentatively TRBD2 (5 bases). This CDR3 has 11 residues. Trimming stripped 5 bases from V and 9 bases from J, with 10 bases between. Germline V gene data show CDR1 as SGHNT and CDR2 as YENEEA. The DNA for the CDR3 is TGTGCCAGCAGCGGAGGTGGGCCCCAGTACTTC. Translating it yields CASSGGGPQYF.

The chain links TRBV19 to TRBJ2-5; no firm D call. The better agreement between TRBJ2-7 and the DNA end casts doubt on the J call. The length of the CDR3 is 12 residues. The germline gives CDR1 LNHDA, CDR2 SQIVND (reference sequence). The CDR3, as DNA: TGTGCCAGTAGTATGCCAAGTTCCGAGCAGTACTTC. Protein: CASSMPSSEQYF.

The chain employs TRBV19 and TRBJ2-1, with 8 bases that match TRBD1. The V gene end was trimmed by 3 bases and the J gene end by 7 bases; junction bases not matched to a gene: 5. This CDR3 has 14 amino acids. Germline V gene sequence: CDR1 LNHDA, CDR2 SQIVND (reference sequence). The CDR3 protein is CASSMQGASNEQFF. In nucleotides, the CDR3 is TGTGCCAGTAGTATGCAGGGGGCGAGTAATGAGCAGTTCTTC.

This rearrangement joins TRBV18 to TRBJ1-4, with 7 bases that match TRBD1. V lost 5 bases, J lost 4 bases, and 13 bases stayed unmatched. The germline CDR1 and CDR2 sequences are KGHSH and LQKENI. The CDR3 totals 17 residues. CDR3 sequence: CASSSALPGQSNEKLFF. The CDR3 DNA reads TGTGCCAGCTCATCGGCTTTACCGGGACAGAGTAATGAAAAACTGTTTTTT.

Only one count was recorded for this clone. CDR3 nucleotides: TGTGCCAGCAGCGGTGGACTAGCGGGAGACACGCAGTATTTT. Its protein product is CASSGGLAGDTQYF. The chain joins TRBV9 to TRBJ2-3, with TRBD2 identical over 13 bases. The CDR3 length is 14 residues. Germline CDR1 and CDR2: SGDLS and YYNGEE. V lost 3 bases, J lost 9 bases, and 4 bases stayed unmatched.

The CDR3 nucleotides are TGTGCCAGCAGTTTAACTAGCTCCAAAGCCCAGTACTTC. Translating it yields CASSLTSSKAQYF. V and J are TRBV28 and TRBJ2-7; possibly TRBD2 for D (6 bases). CDR1 MDHEN and CDR2 SYDVKM come from the germline V gene. Trimming pared 2 bases from V and 10 bases from J, leaving 15 bases between. The CDR3 has 13 amino acids.

This chain joins TRBV7-6 and TRBJ2-2; 10 nucleotides line up with TRBD1. The CDR3 has 14 amino acids. Germline CDR1 and CDR2: SGHVS and FNYEAQ. V lost 8 bases and J lost 6; bases outside the gene matches: 6. The CDR3 DNA is TGTGCCAGCGAGAGGACAGGGGGTTCCGGGGAGCTGTTTTTT. It specifies CASERTGGSGELFF.

This clone is a singleton in its sample. The V and J genes are TRBV5-1 and TRBJ2-2, with TRBD1 matching over 11 bases. This CDR3 spans 16 amino acids. Germline loops: CDR1 SGHRS, CDR2 YFSETQ. The V gene end was trimmed by 5 bases and the J gene end by 6 bases; junction bases not matched to a gene: 9. The CDR3 here is CASRVPGQGVAGELFF. For the CDR3, the DNA is TGCGCCAGCAGAGTACCGGGACAGGGGGTCGCCGGGGAGCTGTTTTTT.

The chain employs TRBV5-1 and TRBJ1-4, with TRBD1 matching over 8 bases. The germline CDR1 and CDR2 sequences are SGHRS and YFSETQ. V shed 1 base and J 5 bases; nucleotides not matched to a gene: 1. The CDR3 covers 14 residues. CDR3 in DNA: TGCGCCAGCAGCTTGTGGGACAGGAATGAAAAACTGTTTTTT. This codes for CASSLWDRNEKLFF.

The rearrangement joins TRBV5-1 to TRBJ1-4, with TRBD1 matching over 7 bases. V was clipped by 1 base and J by 8 bases; unmatched bases: 8. Germline V gives CDR1 SGHRS, CDR2 YFSETQ. This CDR3 spans 15 amino acids. Here the CDR3 reads CASSLKGTAEEKLFF. CDR3 nucleotides: TGCGCCAGCAGCTTGAAAGGGACAGCTGAGGAAAAACTGTTTTTT.